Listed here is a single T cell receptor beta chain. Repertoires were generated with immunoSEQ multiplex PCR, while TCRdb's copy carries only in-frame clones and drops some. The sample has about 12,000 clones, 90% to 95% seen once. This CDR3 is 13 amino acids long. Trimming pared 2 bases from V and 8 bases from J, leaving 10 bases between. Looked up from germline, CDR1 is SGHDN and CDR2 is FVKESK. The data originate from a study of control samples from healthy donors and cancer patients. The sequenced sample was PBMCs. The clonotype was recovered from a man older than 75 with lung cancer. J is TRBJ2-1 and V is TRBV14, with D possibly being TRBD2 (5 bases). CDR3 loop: CASSQRRADEQFF. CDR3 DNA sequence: TGTGCCAGCAGCCAACGAAGAGCGGATGAGCAGTTCTTC.